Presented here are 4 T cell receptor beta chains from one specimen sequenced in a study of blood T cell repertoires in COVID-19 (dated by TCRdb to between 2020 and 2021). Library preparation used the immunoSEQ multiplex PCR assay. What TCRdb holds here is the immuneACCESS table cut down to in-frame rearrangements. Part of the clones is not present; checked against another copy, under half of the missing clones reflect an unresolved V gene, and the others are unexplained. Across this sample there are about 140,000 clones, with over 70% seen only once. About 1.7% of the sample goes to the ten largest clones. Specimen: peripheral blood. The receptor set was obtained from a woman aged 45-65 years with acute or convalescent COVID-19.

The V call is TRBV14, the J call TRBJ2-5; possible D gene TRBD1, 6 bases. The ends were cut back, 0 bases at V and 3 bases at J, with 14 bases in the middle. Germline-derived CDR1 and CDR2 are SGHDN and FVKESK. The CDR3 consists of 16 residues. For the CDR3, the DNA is TGTGCCAGCAGCCAAGATTACTGGGGGCTAGAAGAGACCCAGTACTTC. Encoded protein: CASSQDYWGLEETQYF. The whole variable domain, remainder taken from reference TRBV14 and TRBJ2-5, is EAGVTQFPSHSVIEKGQTVTLRCDPISGHDNLYWYRRVMGKEIKFLLHFVKESKQDESGMPNNRFLAERTGGTYSTLKVQPAELEDSGVYFCASSQDYWGLEETQYFGPGTRLLVL.

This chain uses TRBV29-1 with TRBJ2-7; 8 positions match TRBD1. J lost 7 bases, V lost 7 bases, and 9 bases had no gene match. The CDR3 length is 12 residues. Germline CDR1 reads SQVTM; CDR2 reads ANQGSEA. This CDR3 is CSAGTGFLEQYF. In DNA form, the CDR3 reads TGCAGCGCCGGGACAGGTTTTTTGGAGCAGTACTTC.

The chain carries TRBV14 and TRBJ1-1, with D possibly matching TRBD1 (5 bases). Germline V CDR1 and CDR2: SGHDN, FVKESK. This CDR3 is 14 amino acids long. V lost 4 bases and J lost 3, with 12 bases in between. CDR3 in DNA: TGTGCCAGCAGCCTTTTGGCGGGGGACACTGAAGCTTTCTTT. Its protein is CASSLLAGDTEAFF.

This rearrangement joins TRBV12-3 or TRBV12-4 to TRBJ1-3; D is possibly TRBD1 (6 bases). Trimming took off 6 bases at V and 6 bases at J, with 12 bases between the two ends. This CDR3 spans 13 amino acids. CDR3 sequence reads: CASRTGRVNTIYF. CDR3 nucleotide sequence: TGTGCCAGCAGAACAGGGCGGGTAAACACCATATATTTT.